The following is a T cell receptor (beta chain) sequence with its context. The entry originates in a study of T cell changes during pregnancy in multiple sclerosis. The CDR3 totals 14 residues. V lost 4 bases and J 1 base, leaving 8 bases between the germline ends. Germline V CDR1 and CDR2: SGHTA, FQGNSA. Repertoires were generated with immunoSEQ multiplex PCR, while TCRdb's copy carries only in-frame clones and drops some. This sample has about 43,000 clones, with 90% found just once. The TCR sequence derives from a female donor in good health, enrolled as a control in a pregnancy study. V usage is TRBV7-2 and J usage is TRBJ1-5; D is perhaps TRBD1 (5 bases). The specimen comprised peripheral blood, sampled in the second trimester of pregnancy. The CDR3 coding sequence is TGTGCCAGCAGCTCGGGACTGAGCAATCAGCCCCAGCATTTT. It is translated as CASSSGLSNQPQHF.